This passage covers 2 T cell receptor beta chains from one sample sequenced in a study of T cells after posttransplantation cyclophosphamide. Generated by immunoSEQ multiplex PCR, the TCRdb table keeps only in-frame clones and is missing some. The repertoire has 32,000 or so clones, none seen only once; the ten largest take 2.7%. The sequencing sample was made of PBMCs. Source of these receptors: a woman in her sixties in good health, CMV-negative, and a related stem cell transplant donor.

There are many counts of this clone. The gene calls are TRBV4-3 and TRBJ1-1; perhaps TRBD1 as D (5 bases). V was pared by 1 base and J by 7 bases, with 10 bases between. Germline values: CDR1 LGHNA, CDR2 YSLEER. The CDR3 spans 13 residues. The CDR3 sequence: CASSQVRQGEAFF. CDR3 nucleotide sequence: TGCGCCAGCAGCCAAGTACGGCAGGGTGAAGCTTTCTTT.

This clone was observed a handful of times. V is TRBV15 and J is TRBJ2-5; 7 nucleotides agree with TRBD1. CDR3 length: 14 residues. CDR1 is LNHNV and CDR2 is YYDKDF in the germline V gene (reference sequence). Trimming cost V 5 bases and J 4 bases; bases outside gene matches: 7. The CDR3 DNA reads TGTGCCACCAGCCCTACAGGGGATTCAGAGACCCAGTACTTC. Protein product: CATSPTGDSETQYF.